Listed here are 30 T cell receptor beta chains from one sample, sequenced in a study of T cells after posttransplantation cyclophosphamide. A marrow graft followed busulfan-fludarabine conditioning, with cyclophosphamide on days +3 and +4. TCRdb's table, derived via immunoSEQ multiplex PCR, lists solely in-frame clones and lacks some. Singletons are absent from the sample, which has approximately 17,000 clones. The material was PBMCs, obtained after allogeneic stem cell transplant with posttransplant cyclophosphamide. The receptors shown here come from a female patient in her thirties or forties who received an allogeneic stem cell transplant from a related donor, was CMV-positive, and had no GVHD. T cells may partly derive from the graft donor.

This clone has at least ten counts. The genes are TRBV7-9 and TRBJ2-3, with D perhaps TRBD1 (6 bases). Germline CDR1 reads SEHNR; CDR2 reads FQNEAQ (reference sequence). The CDR3 is 15 residues long. Trimming removed 4 bases from V and 2 bases from J, with 13 bases in between. CDR3 sequence reads: CASSSPRGNTDTQYF. The CDR3 DNA reads as TGTGCCAGCAGCTCACCCAGGGGCAACACAGATACGCAGTATTTT.

The genes are TRBV18 and TRBJ1-6; unclear D gene. Germline assignment: CDR1 KGHSH and CDR2 LQKENI. V was clipped by 3 bases and J by 6 bases, with 12 bases between them. This CDR3 has 15 residues. This CDR3 is CASSPSPEINSPLHF. CDR3 DNA: TGTGCCAGCTCACCGTCACCGGAGATTAATTCACCCCTCCACTTT.

This clone was counted ten times or more. CDR3 protein: CASQTGASTNEKLFF. The CDR3 coding sequence is TGTGCCAGCCAGACAGGGGCTTCAACTAATGAAAAACTGTTTTTT. The chain uses TRBV27 and TRBJ1-4, with 8 positions matching TRBD1. There are 15 residues in the CDR3. The germline V gene has CDR1 MNHEY and CDR2 SMNVEV (reference sequence). V trimming: 8 bases; J trimming: 0 bases; junction bases outside the gene matches: 5.

This clone was seen ten or more times. The rearrangement uses TRBV19 and TRBJ2-5; the D gene is possibly TRBD1 (6 bases). The CDR3 is 14 residues long. Germline values: CDR1 LNHDA, CDR2 SQIVND (reference sequence). V was clipped by 4 bases and J by 1 base, with 10 bases between them. The DNA of the CDR3 is TGTGCCAGTAGTAATGGGGGCTCCCAAGAGACCCAGTACTTC. Translated, it gives CASSNGGSQETQYF. The variable domain in full, with the rest retrieved from reference TRBV19 and TRBJ2-5, is DGGITQSPKYLFRKEGQNVTLSCEQNLNHDAMYWYRQDPGQGLRLIYYSQIVNDFQKGDIAEGYSVSREKKESFPLTVTSAQKNPTAFYLCASSNGGSQETQYFGPGTRLLVL.

This clone was counted ten times or more. The chain combines TRBV6-5 with TRBJ2-1; TRBD1 agrees at 7 bases. V was pared by 5 bases and J by 0 bases, with 4 bases of the junction left unmatched. Germline CDR1 reads MNHEY; CDR2 reads SVGAGI. CDR3 length equals 15 residues. The DNA of the CDR3 is TGTGCCAGCAGTAACGACAGGGCCTCCTACAATGAGCAGTTCTTC. Protein product: CASSNDRASYNEQFF.

The sample holds many counts of this clone. The rearrangement joins TRBV7-9 to TRBJ2-3; D not resolved. V was cut by 1 base and J by 2 bases, with 10 bases left in between. CDR3 size: 15 residues. Germline V lookup: CDR1 SEHNR, CDR2 FQNEAQ (reference sequence). CDR3 region: CASSLGFTNTDTQYF. The DNA of the CDR3 is TGTGCCAGCAGCTTAGGTTTCACAAACACAGATACGCAGTATTTT.

In this sample, this clone turned up many times. A read error may produce the germline difference seen at one junction end. The chain couples TRBV7-7 to TRBJ2-5; perhaps TRBD1 as D (7 bases). Germline V gives CDR1 SSHAT, CDR2 FNYEAQ (reference sequence). The CDR3 is made up of 15 amino acids. The CDR3: CASSLARQGGETQYF. DNA of the CDR3: TGTGCTAGCAGCTTAGCCAGGCAGGGGGGAGAGACCCAGTACTTC.

This clone was detected ten times or more. This rearrangement joins TRBV9 to TRBJ2-1, with a possible D match to TRBD2 (6 bases). V dropped 3 bases and J dropped 5 bases, with 18 bases sitting between them. Per germline, CDR1 SGDLS and CDR2 YYNGEE. The CDR3 totals 16 residues. CDR3 loop: CASSASLLRGNNEQFF. In DNA form, the CDR3 reads TGTGCCAGCAGCGCTTCACTATTACGGGGGAACAATGAGCAGTTCTTC.

There are many counts of this clone. The V gene is TRBV10-2, the J gene TRBJ1-2; 8 bases agree with TRBD1. The CDR3 is made up of 15 amino acids. Germline loops: CDR1 WSHSY, CDR2 SAAADI. The trim removed 0 bases at V and 1 base at J, leaving 1 base unmatched. The CDR3 coding sequence is TGCGCCAGCAGTGAGTCCAGGGGGCGTAACTATGGCTACACCTTC. Its translation is CASSESRGRNYGYTF.

This clone came up many times. The rearrangement joins TRBV28 to TRBJ2-3; TRBD2 matches at 10 bases. Germline CDR1 and CDR2: MDHEN and SYDVKM. The CDR3 runs to 15 residues. V trimming: 8 bases; J trimming: 0 bases; junction bases outside the gene matches: 5. CDR3 residues: CASVLAGISTDTQYF. Here the CDR3 DNA reads TGTGCCAGCGTACTAGCGGGAATTAGCACAGATACGCAGTATTTT.

Many counts were recorded for this clone. V and J are TRBV30 and TRBJ2-7; TRBD2 agrees at 7 bases. Trimming cost V 4 bases and J 2 bases; bases outside gene matches: 5. The germline V gene encodes CDR1 GTSNPN and CDR2 SVGIG (reference sequence). The CDR3 loop spans 13 amino acids. CDR3 nucleotides: TGTGCCTGGATGGCGCGGGGGACCTACGAGCAGTACTTC. Translating it yields CAWMARGTYEQYF.

In its sample, this clone was seen many times. The rearrangement uses TRBV7-9 and TRBJ1-4; TRBD1 matches 7 bases. Trimming cost V 7 bases and J 0 bases; bases outside gene matches: 17. This CDR3 region has 19 residues. The V gene's germline CDR1 is SEHNR and CDR2 FQNEAQ (reference sequence). The CDR3 region has the DNA TGTGCCAGCACCTTCGACGTAGGGGGCATTGGTTCAACTAATGAAAAACTGTTTTTT. Encoded protein: CASTFDVGGIGSTNEKLFF.

This clone was detected ten times or more. This sequence joins TRBV19 and TRBJ2-7; D is perhaps TRBD1 (6 bases). With 5 bases removed from V and 2 bases from J, the gap between germline ends came to 10 bases. In germline, CDR1 is LNHDA, CDR2 SQIVND (reference sequence). The length of the CDR3 is 13 residues. DNA of the CDR3: TGTGCCAGTAGTGAGGACAGAACCTACGAGCAGTACTTC. Its translation is CASSEDRTYEQYF. The complete variable domain, with remaining parts taken from reference TRBV19 and TRBJ2-7, reads DGGITQSPKYLFRKEGQNVTLSCEQNLNHDAMYWYRQDPGQGLRLIYYSQIVNDFQKGDIAEGYSVSREKKESFPLTVTSAQKNPTAFYLCASSEDRTYEQYFGPGTRLTVT.

This clone has at least ten counts. The chain carries TRBV10-3 and TRBJ2-5; D is perhaps TRBD2 (6 bases). The CDR3 is 13 amino acids. Germline V CDR1 and CDR2: ENHRY, SYGVKD. The CDR3: CASALLAGETQYF. The CDR3 region has the DNA TGTGCTTCCGCCCTTCTGGCGGGGGAGACCCAGTACTTC.

This clone was detected many times. The rearrangement links TRBV6-1 to TRBJ2-7; 11 positions agree with TRBD2. Germline loops: CDR1 MNHNS, CDR2 SASEGT. The V segment lost 3 bases and the J segment 4 bases; nucleotides outside the gene matches: 8. The CDR3 is made up of 16 amino acids. Written as DNA, the CDR3 is TGTGCCAGCAGTGACCTTATACTAGCGGGAGATTACGAGCAGTACTTC. This sequence encodes CASSDLILAGDYEQYF.

This clone occurred many times. V usage is TRBV4-1 and J usage is TRBJ2-7; D is possibly TRBD1 (6 bases). Per germline, CDR1 MGHRA and CDR2 YSYEKL. The CDR3 has 15 residues. Trimming pared 1 base from V and 5 bases from J, leaving 15 bases between. For the CDR3, the DNA is TGCGCCAGCAGCCAAGCCACAGGGTGGTTCCACGAGCAGTACTTC. This translates into CASSQATGWFHEQYF.

The sample holds many counts of this clone. CDR3 DNA sequence: TGTGCCAGCAGCCAAGACGCGCGGGAGCAGTTCTACAATGAGCAGTTCTTC. Translated, it gives CASSQDAREQFYNEQFF. The chain couples TRBV4-2 to TRBJ2-1; 7 bases map to TRBD2. Trimming removed 0 bases from V and 3 bases from J; junction bases left unmatched: 8. In germline, CDR1 is LGHNA, CDR2 YNFKEQ. CDR3 size: 17 residues.

This clone was counted many times. The chain is built from TRBV28 and TRBJ2-7, with TRBD2 matching 9 bases. The CDR3 consists of 13 residues. Losses at the gene ends were 8 bases for V and 7 bases for J; bases not matched to a gene: 9. The germline V gene encodes CDR1 MDHEN and CDR2 SYDVKM. The CDR3 DNA reads TGTGCCAGCTTCTTAGCGGGAGCTCGTGAGCAGTACTTC. This codes for CASFLAGAREQYF.

This clone was detected many times. V is TRBV29-1 and J is TRBJ1-1; TRBD1 is a possible D gene (5 bases). Germline CDR1 reads SQVTM; CDR2 reads ANQGSEA. Deletions cut 8 bases from V and 5 bases from J, with 21 bases between. CDR3 length: 14 amino acids. In DNA, the CDR3 is TGCAGCTGTTTGGGGGGTTTGTTGGGGACTGAAGCTTTCTTT. This translates into CSCLGGLLGTEAFF.

This clone was observed many times. This chain uses TRBV15 with TRBJ2-5; 14 bases align to TRBD2. The ends lost 1 base at V and 4 bases at J; junction bases unmatched: 2. The CDR3 covers 16 residues. Germline V gene data show CDR1 as LNHNV and CDR2 as YYDKDF (reference sequence). CDR3 sequence (DNA): TGTGCCACCAGCAGAGCTGGGACTAGCGGGAGAGAGACCCAGTACTTC. This sequence encodes CATSRAGTSGRETQYF.

This clone was counted at least ten times. This chain connects TRBV2 to TRBJ1-2, with unresolved D. This CDR3 is built from 15 residues. The V end lost 3 bases, the J end lost 13 bases, and 24 bases lay between the germline ends. Germline CDR1 reads SNHLY; CDR2 reads FYNNEI. DNA of the CDR3: TGTGCCAGCAGTGATGAGTCCCGCGGGCCCACTAGGTCCACCTTC. This sequence encodes CASSDESRGPTRSTF.

This clone was observed many times. The rearrangement links TRBV10-3 to TRBJ2-3; D possibly corresponds to TRBD1 (5 bases). Germline CDR1 ENHRY, CDR2 SYGVKD. The CDR3 is made up of 19 amino acids. The V end lost 0 bases, the J end lost 2 bases, and 21 bases lay between the germline ends. Written as DNA, the CDR3 is TGTGCCATCAGTGAGTCGGGCCCCACCGCAGGGCGACTCACAGATACGCAGTATTTT. It translates to CAISESGPTAGRLTDTQYF.

This clone was seen many times. The chain is built from TRBV5-4 and TRBJ1-5; 8 nucleotides match TRBD1. The germline V gene has CDR1 SGHNT and CDR2 YYREEE (reference sequence). This CDR3 contains 16 residues. With 1 base clipped from V and 4 bases from J, the junction kept 7 bases outside the gene matches. In DNA, the CDR3 is TGTGCCAGCAGCTTGCCCCGGACAGGGCGGAATCAGCCCCAGCATTTT. Its translation is CASSLPRTGRNQPQHF.

This clone was seen at least ten times. The chain links TRBV15 to TRBJ2-1; the D gene is possibly TRBD1 (5 bases). CDR1 and CDR2 (germline): LNHNV, YYDKDF (reference sequence). The CDR3 is made up of 15 amino acids. Trimming shortened V by 1 base and J by 1 base, and 8 bases separated the two germline ends. Here the CDR3 reads CATSRGDSSYNEQFF. The CDR3 DNA is TGTGCCACCAGCAGAGGTGACAGTTCCTACAATGAGCAGTTCTTC.

In this sample, this clone turned up many times. This rearrangement joins TRBV19 to TRBJ2-1; D unclear. The V gene's germline CDR1 is LNHDA and CDR2 SQIVND (reference sequence). V was pared by 3 bases and J by 5 bases, with 11 bases between. CDR3 length: 14 amino acids. CDR3 in amino acids: CASSILLVHNEQFF. As DNA, the CDR3 is TGTGCCAGTAGTATCCTCCTTGTCCACAATGAGCAGTTCTTC.

There are many counts of this clone. This chain connects TRBV30 to TRBJ1-2; D may be TRBD1 (6 bases). Trimming pared 2 bases from V and 4 bases from J, leaving 14 bases between. CDR3 size: 14 residues. The germline gives CDR1 GTSNPN, CDR2 SVGIG (reference sequence). The CDR3 is CAWSPIQGFYGYTF. The CDR3 DNA reads as TGTGCCTGGAGTCCTATACAGGGTTTCTATGGCTACACCTTC.

This clone came up many times. V usage is TRBV7-2 and J usage is TRBJ2-2, with TRBD2 matching over 8 bases. Germline assignment: CDR1 SGHTA and CDR2 FQGNSA. The junction had 6 bases not matched to a gene; V was cut back by 1 base and J by 5 bases. The CDR3 runs 16 residues. DNA for the CDR3: TGTGCCAGCAGCTTAGGTCCCGGGAGGGTTACCGGGGAGCTGTTTTTT. Translation gives CASSLGPGRVTGELFF.

This clone was detected many times. The rearrangement links TRBV7-9 to TRBJ2-3, with D unresolved. The V gene's germline CDR1 is SEHNR and CDR2 FQNEAQ (reference sequence). With 5 bases removed from V and 5 bases from J, the gap between germline ends came to 8 bases. This CDR3 region has 12 residues. This CDR3 is CASSTLGDTQYF. The CDR3 DNA sequence: TGTGCCAGCAGCACCCTCGGAGATACGCAGTATTTT.

The table lists this clone with many counts. The chain is built from TRBV29-1 and TRBJ2-1; D remains ambiguous. With 3 bases removed from V and 1 base from J, the gap between germline ends came to 10 bases. CDR1 is SQVTM and CDR2 is ANQGSEA in the germline V gene. This CDR3 has 14 residues. The CDR3 DNA reads as TGCAGCGTTGATGGTACAGTTTCCTACAATGAGCAGTTCTTC. This gives the protein CSVDGTVSYNEQFF.

This clone came up many times. The CDR3 reads CASSLMSFSGNTIYF. The CDR3 DNA follows: TGCGCCAGCAGCTTGATGAGTTTTTCTGGAAACACCATATATTTT. The V call is TRBV5-1, the J call TRBJ1-3; D gene uncertain. V lost 1 base, J lost 1 base, and 9 bases lay in between. The CDR3 is made up of 15 amino acids. Germline loops: CDR1 SGHRS, CDR2 YFSETQ.